These 17 T cell receptor beta chains were all obtained from the same sample, sequenced in a study of regulatory T cells in long-lasting Graves disease. Arm-PCR of CDR3 regions with iRepertoire HTBI primers generated TCR beta libraries. Each CDR3 protein is one row after TCRdb ran MiXCR on the multiplex PCR reads. The data contain 450,000 to 700,000 distinct CDR3 sequences, about 13% of them seen just once; the ten biggest clones take up about 10%. Time point in this sample: newly diagnosed GD, antithyroid drugs for less than 3 months. The TCR library was made from RNA extracted from PBMCs. This same sample was also taken into another study, of T cells in Graves' hyperthyroidism and ophthalmopathy.

Sample: peripheral blood mononuclear cells (PBMCs), taken at new diagnosis, from a patient treated with antithyroid drugs. These receptor sequences come from a man aged 25 to 40 with Graves disease.

CDR3: CASKQGAGYEQYF. The CDR3 DNA reads as TGTGCCAGTAAACAGGGGGCGGGGTACGAGCAGTACTTC. V is TRBV2 and J is TRBJ2-7; 9 bases map to TRBD1. The germline V gene has CDR1 SNHLY and CDR2 FYNNEI. V lost 9 bases to trimming and J lost 4 bases; unmatched junction nucleotides: 7. The CDR3 is 13 amino acids.

This clonotype came up many times. The rearrangement links TRBV12-3 or TRBV12-4 to TRBJ1-1; D call uncertain. V lost 3 bases, J lost 5 bases, and 13 bases lay in between. There are 14 residues in the CDR3. Here the CDR3 DNA reads TGTGCCAGCAGTTTGCTGGCACCCAGGACTGAAGCTTTCTTT. Residues: CASSLLAPRTEAFF.

This clonotype appeared many times. The chain combines TRBV29-1 with TRBJ2-3; no clear D. The CDR3 has 13 amino acids. Trimming shortened V by 0 bases and J by 6 bases, and 10 bases separated the two germline ends. Germline V gives CDR1 SQVTM, CDR2 ANQGSEA. This CDR3 reads CSVEEKGRDTQYF. The CDR3 DNA is TGCAGCGTTGAAGAGAAGGGCCGGGATACGCAGTATTTT.

This clonotype was counted only a few times. This rearrangement joins TRBV12-3 or TRBV12-4 to TRBJ2-5; 14 bases map to TRBD2. The V segment lost 6 bases and the J segment 4 bases; nucleotides outside the gene matches: 4. The CDR3 has 15 amino acids. Here the CDR3 reads CASSVGTSGRETQYF. In DNA, the CDR3 is TGTGCCAGCAGCGTGGGGACTAGCGGGAGAGAGACCCAGTACTTC.

The V call is TRBV10-3, the J call TRBJ2-1, with D tentatively TRBD1 (5 bases). Germline V CDR1 and CDR2: ENHRY, SYGVKD. This CDR3 spans 15 amino acids. V lost 6 bases and J lost 2, with 14 bases in between. CDR3 sequence: CAISDLTETYNEQFF. The DNA for the CDR3 is TGTGCCATCAGCGATTTGACAGAGACCTACAATGAGCAGTTCTTC.

In this sample, this clonotype turned up a few times. This rearrangement joins TRBV29-1 to TRBJ2-1; D is possibly TRBD2 (5 bases). Germline CDR1 and CDR2: SQVTM and ANQGSEA. The CDR3 loop spans 13 amino acids. With 4 bases removed from V and 5 bases from J, the gap between germline ends came to 12 bases. In nucleotides, the CDR3 is TGCAGCGTTGCCGAGAGGGCGGACAATGAGCAGTTCTTC. This gives the protein CSVAERADNEQFF.

In its sample, this clonotype was seen many times. J is TRBJ2-1 and V is TRBV7-9; 16 bases match TRBD2. This CDR3 has 17 residues. Germline trimming cut 8 bases from V and 6 bases from J; bases unmatched to any gene: 10. Germline CDR1 is SEHNR and CDR2 is FQNEAQ (reference sequence). The CDR3 region has the DNA TGTGCCAGCCGACCGGGACTAGCGGGAGGGCCCTCCAATGAGCAGTTCTTC. Protein product: CASRPGLAGGPSNEQFF.

V and J are TRBV5-1 and TRBJ1-1; D gene ambiguous. Germline V gives CDR1 SGHRS, CDR2 YFSETQ. The CDR3 has 12 residues. The germline V and J ends were trimmed by 5 bases and 7 bases, with 12 bases remaining between them. CDR3 protein: CASRLDPCEAFF. The CDR3 DNA is TGCGCCAGCAGGTTAGACCCCTGTGAAGCTTTCTTT.

This clonotype showed up many times. The CDR3 here is CASRGGSNEQFF. CDR3 bases: TGCGCCAGCAGAGGTGGATCTAATGAGCAGTTCTTC. The rearrangement links TRBV5-1 to TRBJ2-1; D unclear. This CDR3 contains 12 residues. V was cut by 5 bases and J by 7 bases, with 10 bases left in between. CDR1 and CDR2 from the germline V gene are SGHRS and YFSETQ.

This clonotype has more than one count but fewer than ten. CDR3 residues: CASSWGGTSERVSYNEQFF. For the CDR3, the DNA is TGTGCCAGCAGCTGGGGGGGGACTAGCGAGAGAGTATCCTACAATGAGCAGTTCTTC. The chain links TRBV11-2 to TRBJ2-1, with 10 bases that match TRBD2. Unmatched junction bases numbered 13, after V lost 4 bases and J lost 1 base. This CDR3 region has 19 residues. Per germline, CDR1 SGHAT and CDR2 FQNNGV.

The sample holds many counts of this clonotype. CDR3: CASSLAIGQGPRLAGWYEQYF. In nucleotides, the CDR3 is TGTGCCAGCAGCTTAGCGATCGGACAGGGGCCCCGACTAGCGGGATGGTACGAGCAGTACTTC. The rearrangement uses TRBV7-6 and TRBJ2-7, with 11 bases that match TRBD2. This CDR3 contains 21 residues. V trimming: 0 bases; J trimming: 4 bases; junction bases outside the gene matches: 20. The germline V gene encodes CDR1 SGHVS and CDR2 FNYEAQ.

About this clonotype itself: This may be a read error, as it is one base from a much larger clone. The chain is built from TRBV29-1 and TRBJ2-7, with 9 bases matching TRBD2. Per germline, CDR1 SQVTM and CDR2 ANQGSEA. CDR3 length: 13 amino acids. The CDR3 region has the DNA TGCAGCGTTGAGGTACTAGCGGGCTACGAGCAGCACTTC. The encoded protein is CSVEVLAGYEQHF.

The rearrangement joins TRBV19 to TRBJ1-6; D unclear. Germline lookup yields CDR1 LNHDA and CDR2 SQIVND (reference sequence). V lost 6 bases and J lost 13, with 7 bases in between. CDR3 length equals 10 residues. This chain's CDR3 is CASRSPPLHF. CDR3 sequence (DNA): TGTGCCAGTAGGAGCCCCCCCCTCCACTTT.

This clonotype turned up a few times. The J gene is TRBJ1-1, the V gene TRBV19; D is ambiguous. Germline V lookup: CDR1 LNHDA, CDR2 SQIVND (reference sequence). The CDR3 covers 19 residues. Trimming removed 3 bases from V and 0 bases from J, with 23 bases in between. DNA for the CDR3: TGTGCCAGTAGTATCAACTTGGGAGCCTTATGGAGCTTGAACACTGAAGCTTTCTTT. Translation: CASSINLGALWSLNTEAFF. Variable domain in full (rest from reference TRBV19 and TRBJ1-1): DGGITQSPKYLFRKEGQNVTLSCEQNLNHDAMYWYRQDPGQGLRLIYYSQIVNDFQKGDIAEGYSVSREKKESFPLTVTSAQKNPTAFYLCASSINLGALWSLNTEAFFGQGTRLTVV.

This clonotype appeared a few times. The chain carries TRBV15 and TRBJ2-3; no firm D call. From germline, CDR1 is LNHNV and CDR2 YYDKDF (reference sequence). Trimming removed 5 bases at V and 7 bases at J, with 13 bases between. The CDR3 is 13 amino acids. CDR3 coding DNA: TGTGCCACCAGCCCGCGGACGGTAAATACGCAGTATTTT. It is translated as CATSPRTVNTQYF.

This clonotype was detected many times. J is TRBJ2-1 and V is TRBV5-1, with 9 bases fitting TRBD2. The germline CDR1 and CDR2 sequences are SGHRS and YFSETQ. There are 18 residues in the CDR3. Trimming at V came to 2 bases and at J to 5 bases, leaving 14 bases not matched to a gene. CDR3 nucleotide sequence: TGCGCCAGCAGCTTTAACCGGGGGCGGGAGGGCCGCCACAATGAGCAGTTCTTC. Protein sequence: CASSFNRGREGRHNEQFF.

In this sample, this clonotype turned up many times. The chain employs TRBV24-1 and TRBJ2-1; D is undetermined. Trimming took 4 bases from V and 1 from J, leaving 10 bases between them. Germline lookup yields CDR1 KGHDR and CDR2 SFDVKD. The CDR3 extends over 15 amino acids. The CDR3 region is CATSETEPSYNEQFF. As DNA, the CDR3 is TGTGCCACCAGTGAGACTGAACCTTCCTACAATGAGCAGTTCTTC.